The rows below give T cell receptor beta chains drawn from one sample of a study of memory CD4+ T cells and cytomegalovirus serostatus. Repertoires were generated with immunoSEQ multiplex PCR, while TCRdb's copy carries only in-frame clones and drops some. The data hold tens of thousands of clones, with just under 80% observed a single time. Sequencing was carried out using memory CD4+ T cells from blood. These receptors came from an adult in good health and CMV-seronegative. The CDR3 runs from the conserved cysteine through the conserved F or W. A D gene is named only where the DNA matches it firmly. For some rows the clone size is stated as once, few or many, or as a class when expanded; others skip it.

>TRBJ2-1|TRBV11-2|TRBD2|few
CAILAGGNEQFF
TGTGCCATACTAGCGGGGGGCAATGAGCAGTTCTTC
>TRBJ1-1|TRBV29-1|.|few
CSVGFGGRTEAFF
TGCAGCGTTGGATTCGGGGGCAGGACTGAAGCTTTCTTT
>TRBJ1-4|TRBV7-8|.|.
CASSLWGEVEEKLFF
TGTGCCAGCAGCTTATGGGGGGAAGTTGAGGAAAAACTGTTTTTT
>TRBJ1-2|TRBV7-9|.|.
CASSFYQHERDGYTF
TGTGCCAGCAGCTTCTACCAACACGAGAGGGATGGCTACACCTTC
>TRBJ2-1|TRBV7-6|.|.
CASSFARTRYNEQFF
TGTGCCAGCAGCTTTGCTCGGACGAGGTACAATGAGCAGTTCTTC
>TRBJ1-5|TRBV9|.|few
CASSPQEGRPGDQPQHF
TGTGCCAGCAGCCCACAAGAGGGGAGGCCTGGTGATCAGCCCCAGCATTTT
>TRBJ2-5|TRBV2|.|.
CASSERGWGTQYF
TGTGCCAGCAGTGAACGGGGGTGGGGGACCCAGTACTTC
>TRBJ1-1|TRBV2|TRBD1|.
CASSVQTGGGTEAFF
TGTGCCAGCAGTGTCCAGACAGGGGGTGGTACTGAAGCTTTCTTT
>TRBJ2-2|TRBV11-3|.|.
CASSPGTANTGELFF
TGTGCCAGCAGCCCCGGGACCGCGAACACCGGGGAGCTGTTTTTT
>TRBJ1-5|TRBV19|TRBD1|.
CAGSGQGAQPQHF
TGTGCCGGCTCAGGACAGGGGGCTCAGCCCCAGCATTTT
>TRBJ2-1|TRBV4-1|TRBD2|.
CASSQESSGGAGSYNEQFF
TGCGCCAGCAGCCAAGAATCTAGCGGGGGGGCGGGCTCCTACAATGAGCAGTTCTTC
>TRBJ1-1|TRBV5-4|.|medium-sized
CAVRDRVSFTEAFF
TGTGCCGTGCGGGACCGAGTTTCTTTCACTGAAGCTTTCTTT
>TRBJ2-2|TRBV6-1|TRBD2|few
CASSATSGAGELFF
TGTGCCAGCAGTGCCACTAGCGGGGCGGGGGAGCTGTTTTTT
>TRBJ1-2|TRBV30|TRBD1|.
CAWRDRADVANYGYTF
TGTGCCTGGAGGGACAGGGCAGATGTGGCTAACTATGGCTACACCTTC
>TRBJ1-5|TRBV7-8|.|.
CASSPRDATYSNQPQHF
TGTGCCAGCAGCCCCCGGGACGCCACGTATAGCAATCAGCCCCAGCATTTT
>TRBJ2-5|TRBV7-9|.|once
CASSLGQTEQETQYF
TGTGCCAGCAGCTTAGGGCAGACAGAACAAGAGACCCAGTACTTC
>TRBJ1-5|TRBV19|TRBD1|once
CASSIRQGASNQPQHF
TGTGCCAGTAGTATACGGCAGGGGGCCAGCAATCAGCCCCAGCATTTT
>TRBJ2-7|TRBV11-2|.|.
CASSLLRQLAYEQYF
TGTGCCAGCAGCTTACTCCGGCAGCTCGCCTACGAGCAGTACTTC
>TRBJ2-7|TRBV28|TRBD2|few
CASSGRGGGLNEQYF
TGTGCCAGCAGTGGGCGAGGCGGGGGGCTTAACGAGCAGTACTTC
>TRBJ2-1|TRBV7-2|TRBD1|.
CASSQQGTFSYNEQFF
TGTGCCAGCAGCCAACAGGGGACGTTCTCCTACAATGAGCAGTTCTTC
>TRBJ1-2|TRBV19|.|.
CASSNATPGRRRYTF
TGTGCCAGTAGTAACGCTACACCGGGACGTCGAAGGTACACCTTC
>TRBJ2-7|TRBV5-1|.|medium-sized
CASSLMEEQYF
TGCGCCAGCAGCTTGATGGAAGAGCAGTACTTC
>TRBJ1-2|TRBV9|.|.
CASSGGTQRLYGYTF
TGTGCCAGCAGCGGGGGGACACAAAGACTTTATGGCTACACCTTC
>TRBJ1-1|TRBV6-1|.|.
CASSPTGNTEAFF
TGTGCCAGCAGCCCGACAGGGAACACTGAAGCTTTCTTT
>TRBJ1-5|TRBV18|.|once
CASSRVRDQPQHF
TGTGCCAGCTCACGGGTAAGAGATCAGCCCCAGCATTTT
>TRBJ2-5|TRBV5-4|.|.
CASSARTALTQYF
TGTGCCAGCAGCGCCAGGACAGCTCTGACCCAGTACTTC
>TRBJ1-6|TRBV29-1|.|.
CSVDGSGSYNSPLHF
TGCAGCGTTGATGGCAGTGGTTCCTATAATTCACCCCTCCACTTT
>TRBJ1-2|TRBV6-5|.|.
CASLGTGGHGYTF
TGTGCCAGCCTAGGGACTGGGGGCCATGGCTACACCTTC
>TRBJ2-1|TRBV18|.|.
CASSPPAGTGEQFF
TGTGCCAGCTCACCACCAGCAGGGACGGGAGAGCAGTTCTTC
>TRBJ2-7|TRBV28|.|.
CASSFFGTPYEQYF
TGTGCCAGCAGTTTCTTTGGGACGCCCTACGAGCAGTACTTC
>TRBJ1-6|TRBV6-5|.|few
CASSYTGITSPLHF
TGTGCCAGCAGCTACACGGGGATTACCTCACCCCTCCACTTT
>TRBJ1-3|TRBV6-6|.|.
CASSYSIERSNTIYF
TGTGCCAGCAGTTACTCGATAGAACGCTCAAACACCATATATTTT
>TRBJ2-7|TRBV6-6|.|.
CASRSSPEGVRYEQYF
TGTGCCAGCAGATCCTCTCCCGAGGGGGTACGCTACGAGCAGTACTTC
>TRBJ1-6|TRBV30|.|.
CAWSEVRRGGSNSPLHF
TGTGCCTGGAGTGAGGTCAGGCGAGGGGGATCTAATTCACCCCTCCACTTT
>TRBJ1-1|TRBV11-1|.|.
CASALGGGTEAFF
TGTGCCAGCGCCCTTGGTGGGGGCACTGAAGCTTTCTTT
>TRBJ2-5|TRBV6-6|.|.
CASTSGRSGETQYF
TGTGCCAGCACCTCTGGGCGGTCGGGGGAGACCCAGTACTTC
>TRBJ1-1|TRBV4-1|TRBD1|.
CASSGFEGQPEAFF
TGCGCCAGCAGCGGTTTCGAGGGACAGCCTGAAGCTTTCTTT
>TRBJ2-3|TRBV6-5|TRBD2|few
CASARLAGGTDTQYF
TGTGCCAGCGCCCGACTAGCGGGTGGCACAGATACGCAGTATTTT
>TRBJ1-2|TRBV28|TRBD1|.
CASSLGDRGQGYTF
TGTGCCAGCAGTTTGGGGGACAGGGGGCAAGGCTACACCTTC
>TRBJ1-6|TRBV6-1|.|.
CASSGRQLNNSPLHF
TGTGCCAGCAGTGGGCGACAGCTTAATAATTCACCCCTCCACTTT
>TRBJ2-1|TRBV9|.|.
CASSVGGGSYNEQFF
TGTGCCAGCAGCGTCGGGGGAGGCTCCTACAATGAGCAGTTCTTC
>TRBJ2-1|TRBV4-1|.|.
CASSQEGQGQQFF
TGCGCCAGCAGCCAAGAGGGGCAGGGGCAGCAGTTCTTC
>TRBJ1-2|TRBV13|.|.
CASSSFNTSANNYGYTF
TGTGCCAGCAGCTCTTTTAACACGAGCGCGAATAACTATGGCTACACCTTC
>TRBJ1-2|TRBV5-6|.|.
CASSLVTKDIYGYTF
TGTGCCAGCAGCTTGGTCACTAAGGACATATATGGCTACACCTTC
>TRBJ2-2|TRBV2|TRBD1|.
CASKGDRTGELFF
TGTGCCAGCAAGGGGGACAGAACCGGGGAGCTGTTTTTT
>TRBJ1-2|TRBV19|.|.
CASERSPNLGYTF
TGTGCCAGCGAGCGCAGCCCCAACCTTGGCTACACCTTC